These 27 T cell receptor beta chains were sequenced from one sample in a study of T cells expressing NK-cell markers. TCRdb reprocessed the 5' RACE reads and reports one entry per CDR3 protein, with no DNA. The specimen's table records 250,000 to 300,000 distinct CDR3 sequences. The sample consisted of blood T cells: a sorted CD56 or NKG2C T cell subset, CD4+ or CD8+ T cells, or bulk PBMC T cells (not recorded which). The receptors here all came from a woman between 18 and 70 years old in good health.

This chain uses TRBV7-7 with TRBJ2-7; the TCRdb call, TRBD2, lacks DNA for checking. The CDR3 is 19 amino acids. The V gene's germline CDR1 is SSHAT and CDR2 FNYEAQ (reference sequence). The CDR3 region is CASSLRVRRSSGGLYEQYF.

This sequence joins TRBV20-1 and TRBJ2-5; TCRdb designates TRBD1, a call that cannot be tested without DNA. From germline, CDR1 is DFQATT and CDR2 SNEGSKA (reference sequence). The CDR3 is made up of 15 amino acids. This CDR3 is CSASTMGGHQETQYF.

The J gene is TRBJ1-1, the V gene TRBV9. Per the germline V gene, CDR1 is SGDLS and CDR2 is YYNGEE. This CDR3 is built from 14 residues. The CDR3 sequence is CASSVSYLNSEAFF.

This chain uses TRBV18 with TRBJ2-2. The germline gives CDR1 KGHSH, CDR2 LQKENI. This CDR3 is 14 amino acids long. This CDR3 is CASSWTLNTGELFF.

This chain's CDR3 is CASEPGPGIGQTKNIQYF. The chain combines TRBV12-3 or TRBV12-4 with TRBJ2-4; there is no DNA to check the TCRdb D call of TRBD1. The CDR3 is 18 amino acids.

This chain links TRBV6-5 with TRBJ2-7; TCRdb returns TRBD2, unconfirmable since there is no DNA. CDR1 and CDR2 (germline): MNHEY, SVGAGI. The length of the CDR3 is 14 residues. This chain's CDR3 is CASSYLAGGTEQYF.

The V and J genes are TRBV7-8 and TRBJ1-5. This CDR3 is 15 amino acids long. The V gene's germline CDR1 is SGHVS and CDR2 FQNEAQ. This CDR3 reads CASSREGFSNQPQHF. Drawing the rest from reference TRBV7-8 and TRBJ1-5, the complete variable domain is GAGVSQSPRYKVAKRGQDVALRCDPISGHVSLFWYQQALGQGPEFLTYFQNEAQLDKSGLPSDRFFAERPEGSVSTLKIQRTQQEDSAVYLCASSREGFSNQPQHFGDGTRLSIL.

The gene calls are TRBV9 and TRBJ2-2; TCRdb indicates TRBD1, and absent DNA this call remains unverified. The CDR3 has 16 residues. The V gene's germline CDR1 is SGDLS and CDR2 YYNGEE. CDR3: CASSEGTGDYTGELFF. The whole variable domain, filled in from reference TRBV9 and TRBJ2-2, reads DSGVTQTPKHLITATGQRVTLRCSPRSGDLSVYWYQQSLDQGLQFLIQYYNGEERAKGNILERFSAQQFPDLHSELNLSSLELGDSALYFCASSEGTGDYTGELFFGEGSRLTVL.

The chain combines TRBV5-1 with TRBJ1-1; without DNA, the TCRdb call of TRBD1 cannot be checked. Germline V gene data show CDR1 as SGHRS and CDR2 as YFSETQ. This CDR3 is 16 amino acids long. This CDR3 reads CASSPGGQALVTEAFF.

The rearrangement links TRBV20-1 to TRBJ2-3. Germline CDR1 and CDR2: DFQATT and SNEGSKA (reference sequence). The CDR3 totals 12 residues. The CDR3 reads CSADRRSDTQYF.

The V and J genes are TRBV5-1 and TRBJ1-1; TCRdb calls TRBD1, which cannot be checked without DNA. Germline loops: CDR1 SGHRS, CDR2 YFSETQ. The CDR3 runs 16 residues. The CDR3 sequence is CASSLAGGLLNTEAFF.

The V call is TRBV18, the J call TRBJ2-3; there is no DNA to check the TCRdb D call of TRBD1. This CDR3 spans 17 amino acids. Germline loops: CDR1 KGHSH, CDR2 LQKENI. The CDR3 reads CASSPRNREPSTDTQYF.

The rearrangement uses TRBV6-2 or TRBV6-3 and TRBJ1-6. Per germline, CDR1 MNHEY and CDR2 SVGEGT. The CDR3 totals 15 residues. This CDR3 is CASSYEGSYNSPLHF.

The chain joins TRBV7-2 to TRBJ2-3; the TRBD1 assignment by TCRdb is unverifiable without DNA. Germline V CDR1 and CDR2: SGHTA, FQGNSA. CDR3 length: 15 amino acids. This chain's CDR3 is CASSWGGSFTDTQYF.

The rearrangement joins TRBV12-3 or TRBV12-4 to TRBJ2-7; TCRdb's D gene call, TRBD2, goes unchecked for lack of DNA. CDR3 size: 16 residues. CDR3 protein: CASSPRGLAGHYEQYF.

The chain is built from TRBV3-1 and TRBJ1-2; TCRdb's D call, TRBD1, is unchecked because there is no DNA. Germline assignment: CDR1 LGHDT and CDR2 YNNKEL (reference sequence). The CDR3 totals 15 residues. This chain's CDR3 is CASSQEGQGIFGYTF.

V usage is TRBV7-6 and J usage is TRBJ1-2. Germline lookup yields CDR1 SGHVS and CDR2 FNYEAQ. This CDR3 has 13 amino acids. The CDR3 region is CASSLRFGYGYTF. Using reference TRBV7-6 and TRBJ1-2 for the parts outside the CDR3, the full variable domain is GAGVSQSPRYKVTKRGQDVALRCDPISGHVSLYWYRQALGQGPEFLTYFNYEAQQDKSGLPNDRFSAERPEGSISTLTIQRTEQRDSAMYRCASSLRFGYGYTFGSGTRLTVV.

V and J are TRBV6-1 and TRBJ1-1. In germline, CDR1 is MNHNS, CDR2 SASEGT. The CDR3 is 13 amino acids. The CDR3 sequence is CASFWSAGTEAFF.

The rearrangement joins TRBV6-2 or TRBV6-3 to TRBJ2-7. The length of the CDR3 is 12 residues. In germline, CDR1 is MNHEY, CDR2 SVGEGT. This CDR3 reads CASSPTLGEQYF.

CDR3 amino acids: CASSPNRGRVDEQFF. V gene TRBV7-3 combines with J gene TRBJ2-1; TCRdb's D gene call, TRBD1, goes unchecked for lack of DNA. This CDR3 has 15 residues. The V gene's germline CDR1 is SGHTA and CDR2 FQGTGA.

The CDR3 reads CSARDGQGAPEAFF. The rearrangement links TRBV20-1 to TRBJ1-1; TCRdb selects TRBD1, and the lack of DNA leaves this call unchecked. This CDR3 spans 14 amino acids. From germline, CDR1 is DFQATT and CDR2 SNEGSKA (reference sequence).

The V call is TRBV5-4, the J call TRBJ2-5; lacking DNA, the TRBD2 call made by TCRdb goes unchecked. Germline CDR1 SGHNT, CDR2 YYREEE (reference sequence). CDR3 length equals 18 residues. CDR3 sequence reads: CASRPGTSGDSMRETQYF.

The V call is TRBV29-1, the J call TRBJ1-1. This CDR3 spans 12 amino acids. Looked up from germline, CDR1 is SQVTM and CDR2 is ANQGSEA. The CDR3 loop reads CSVVEVGLRAFF.

CDR3: CASSRTWAVALYNEQFF. This rearrangement joins TRBV12-3 or TRBV12-4 to TRBJ2-1; lacking DNA, the TRBD1 call made by TCRdb goes unchecked. This CDR3 is 17 amino acids long.

This chain links TRBV20-1 with TRBJ2-3; as DNA is missing, the TRBD2 call by TCRdb cannot be tested. CDR3 length: 13 residues. Per the germline V gene, CDR1 is DFQATT and CDR2 is SNEGSKA (reference sequence). CDR3 loop: CSAFSGNTDTQYF.

The V and J genes are TRBV20-1 and TRBJ2-3. The length of the CDR3 is 12 residues. In germline, CDR1 is DFQATT, CDR2 SNEGSKA (reference sequence). CDR3 sequence reads: CSAKNSPDTQYF.

This chain joins TRBV20-1 and TRBJ2-5; TCRdb picks TRBD2, but there is no DNA to check that call. The germline gives CDR1 DFQATT, CDR2 SNEGSKA (reference sequence). This CDR3 region has 14 residues. CDR3 sequence reads: CSARLAGLKETQYF.